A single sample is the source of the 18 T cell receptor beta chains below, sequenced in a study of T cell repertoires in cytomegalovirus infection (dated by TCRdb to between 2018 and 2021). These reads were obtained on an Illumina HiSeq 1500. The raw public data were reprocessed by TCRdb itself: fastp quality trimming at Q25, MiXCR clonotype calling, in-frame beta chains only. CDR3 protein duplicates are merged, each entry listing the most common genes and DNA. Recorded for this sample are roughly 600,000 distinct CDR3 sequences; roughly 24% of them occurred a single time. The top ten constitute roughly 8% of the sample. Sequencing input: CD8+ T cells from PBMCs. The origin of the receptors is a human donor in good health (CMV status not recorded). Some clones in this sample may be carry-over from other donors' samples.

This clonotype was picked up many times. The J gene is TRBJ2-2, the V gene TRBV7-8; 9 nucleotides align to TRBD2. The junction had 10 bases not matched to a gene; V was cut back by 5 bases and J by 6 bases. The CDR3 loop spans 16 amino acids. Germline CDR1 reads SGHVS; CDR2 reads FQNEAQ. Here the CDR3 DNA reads TGTGCCAGCAGCCTTCTTGGGCTAGCGGGGCCCGGGGAGCTGTTTTTT. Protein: CASSLLGLAGPGELFF.

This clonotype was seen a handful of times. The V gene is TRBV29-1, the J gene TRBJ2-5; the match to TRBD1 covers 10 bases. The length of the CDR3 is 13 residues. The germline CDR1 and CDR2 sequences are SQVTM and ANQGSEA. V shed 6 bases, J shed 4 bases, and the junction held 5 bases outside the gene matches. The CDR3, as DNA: TGCAGCGTCGTTTGGGACAGGGGAGAGACCCAGTACTTC. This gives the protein CSVVWDRGETQYF.

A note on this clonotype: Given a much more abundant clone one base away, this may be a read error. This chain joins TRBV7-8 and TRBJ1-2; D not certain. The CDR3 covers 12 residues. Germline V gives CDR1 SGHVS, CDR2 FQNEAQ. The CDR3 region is CAGSTSSYGYTF. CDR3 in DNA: TGTGCCGGCAGCACGAGTTCCTATGGCTACACCTTC. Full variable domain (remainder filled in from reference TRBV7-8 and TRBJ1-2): GAGVSQSPRYKVAKRGQDVALRCDPISGHVSLFWYQQALGQGPEFLTYFQNEAQLDKSGLPSDRFFAERPEGSVSTLKIQRTQQEDSAVYLCAGSTSSYGYTFGSGTRLTVV.

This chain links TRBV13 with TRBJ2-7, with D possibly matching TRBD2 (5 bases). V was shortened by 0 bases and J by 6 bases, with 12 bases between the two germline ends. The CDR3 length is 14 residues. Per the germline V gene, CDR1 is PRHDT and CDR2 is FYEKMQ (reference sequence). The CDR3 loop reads CASSLGRGNGEQYV. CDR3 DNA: TGTGCCAGCAGCTTAGGAAGAGGGAATGGCGAGCAGTACGTC.

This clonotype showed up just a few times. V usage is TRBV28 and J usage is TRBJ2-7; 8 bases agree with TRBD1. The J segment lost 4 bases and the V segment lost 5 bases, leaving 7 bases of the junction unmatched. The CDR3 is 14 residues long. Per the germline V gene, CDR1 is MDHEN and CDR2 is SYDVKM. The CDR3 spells CASSPRQGTYEQYV. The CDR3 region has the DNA TGTGCCAGCAGTCCGCGACAGGGGACGTACGAGCAGTACGTC.

DNA of the CDR3: TGCAGTGCTACCACTCCAGCCATGAACACTGAAGCTTTCTTT. This gives the protein CSATTPAMNTEAFF. The chain carries TRBV20-1 and TRBJ1-1; D remains ambiguous. The CDR3 totals 14 residues. With 4 bases removed from V and 0 bases from J, the gap between germline ends came to 12 bases. The germline gives CDR1 DFQATT, CDR2 SNEGSKA (reference sequence).

As DNA, the CDR3 is TGCAGCGTTAACGATTGGGCAGGGGTGGGCTATGGCTACACCTTC. It specifies CSVNDWAGVGYGYTF. The gene calls are TRBV29-1 and TRBJ1-2; D is possibly TRBD1 (6 bases). CDR1 SQVTM and CDR2 ANQGSEA come from the germline V gene. The CDR3 is made up of 15 amino acids. V lost 5 bases and J lost 4, with 20 bases in between.

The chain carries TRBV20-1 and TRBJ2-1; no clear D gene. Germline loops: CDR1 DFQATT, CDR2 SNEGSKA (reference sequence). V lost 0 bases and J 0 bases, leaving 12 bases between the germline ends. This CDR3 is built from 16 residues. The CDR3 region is CSARDVSLSSYNEQFF. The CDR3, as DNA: TGCAGTGCTAGAGATGTGAGCTTAAGCTCCTACAATGAGCAGTTCTTC.

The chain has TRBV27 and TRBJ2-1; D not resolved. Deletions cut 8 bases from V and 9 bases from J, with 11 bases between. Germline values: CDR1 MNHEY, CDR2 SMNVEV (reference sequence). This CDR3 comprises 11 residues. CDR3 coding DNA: TGTGCCAGCGTGCAGACGGGTGAGCAGTTCTTC. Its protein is CASVQTGEQFF.

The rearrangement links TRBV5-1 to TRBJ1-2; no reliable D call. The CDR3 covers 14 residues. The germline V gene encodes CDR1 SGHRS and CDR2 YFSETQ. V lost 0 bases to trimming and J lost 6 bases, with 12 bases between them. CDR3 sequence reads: CASSLEHPEDGYTF. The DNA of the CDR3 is TGCGCCAGCAGCTTGGAACACCCAGAAGATGGCTACACCTTC.

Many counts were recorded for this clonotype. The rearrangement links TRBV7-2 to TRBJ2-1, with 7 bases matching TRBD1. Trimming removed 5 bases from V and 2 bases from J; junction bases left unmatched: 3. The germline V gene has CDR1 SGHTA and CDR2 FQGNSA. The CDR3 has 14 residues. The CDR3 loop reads CASSTTGPYNEQFF. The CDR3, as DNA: TGTGCCAGCAGCACGACAGGGCCCTACAATGAGCAGTTCTTC.

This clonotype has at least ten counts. The CDR3, as DNA: TGTGCCAGCAGCTTCGGGGAAGCGGGGGAGCAGTTCTTC. Its translation is CASSFGEAGEQFF. V and J are TRBV11-2 and TRBJ2-1, with 7 bases lining up with TRBD2. CDR1 SGHAT and CDR2 FQNNGV come from the germline V gene. Unmatched junction bases numbered 6, after V lost 3 bases and J lost 10 bases. There are 13 residues in the CDR3. Looking up the rest from reference TRBV11-2 and TRBJ2-1 gives the full variable domain: EAGVAQSPRYKIIEKRQSVAFWCNPISGHATLYWYQQILGQGPKLLIQFQNNGVVDDSQLPKDRFSAERLKGVDSTLKIQPAKLEDSAVYLCASSFGEAGEQFFGPGTRLTVL.

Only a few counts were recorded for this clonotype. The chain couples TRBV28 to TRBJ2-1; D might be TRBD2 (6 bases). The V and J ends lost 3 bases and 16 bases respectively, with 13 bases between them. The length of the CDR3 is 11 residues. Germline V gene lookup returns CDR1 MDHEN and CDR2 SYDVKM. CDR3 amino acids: CASSFGGANFF. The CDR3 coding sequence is TGTGCCAGCAGTTTCGGCGGGGCAAATTTCTTC.

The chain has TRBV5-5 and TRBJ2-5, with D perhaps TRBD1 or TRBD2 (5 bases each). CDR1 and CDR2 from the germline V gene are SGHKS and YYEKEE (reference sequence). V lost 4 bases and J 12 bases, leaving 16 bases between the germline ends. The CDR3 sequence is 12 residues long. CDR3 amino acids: CASSPFSGREYF. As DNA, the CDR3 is TGTGCCAGCAGCCCTTTTTCGGGACGTGAGTACTTC.

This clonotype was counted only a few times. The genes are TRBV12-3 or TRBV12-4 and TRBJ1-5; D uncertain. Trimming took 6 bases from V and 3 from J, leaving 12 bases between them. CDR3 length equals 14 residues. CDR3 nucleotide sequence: TGTGCCAGCAGCCCCGTCCAGCCCAATCAGCCCCAGCATTTT. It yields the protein CASSPVQPNQPQHF.

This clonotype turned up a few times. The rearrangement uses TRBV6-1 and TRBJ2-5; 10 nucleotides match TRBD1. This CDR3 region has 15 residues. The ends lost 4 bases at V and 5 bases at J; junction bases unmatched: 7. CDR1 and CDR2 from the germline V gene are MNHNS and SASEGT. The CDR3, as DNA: TGTGCCAGCAGTGGCCGAGGACAGGGGGATGAGACCCAGTACTTC. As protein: CASSGRGQGDETQYF.

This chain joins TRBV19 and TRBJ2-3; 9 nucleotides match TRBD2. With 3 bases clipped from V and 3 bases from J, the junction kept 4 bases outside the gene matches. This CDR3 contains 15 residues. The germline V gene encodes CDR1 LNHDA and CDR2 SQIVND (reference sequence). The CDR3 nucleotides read TGTGCCAGTAGTATGTTAGCGGGGGCTACAGATACGCAGTATTTT. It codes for CASSMLAGATDTQYF.

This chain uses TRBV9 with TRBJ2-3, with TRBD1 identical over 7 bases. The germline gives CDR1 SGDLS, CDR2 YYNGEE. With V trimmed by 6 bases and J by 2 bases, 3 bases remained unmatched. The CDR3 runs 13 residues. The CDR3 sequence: CASNRGDTDTQYF. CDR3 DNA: TGTGCCAGCAACAGGGGCGACACAGATACGCAGTATTTT.